Described below is a single T cell receptor beta chain sequence and its context. Its antigen remains unknown. This entry comes from a study of shared clonotypes between healthy human individuals. Study-level results: Memory subsets had estimated richness that was generally smaller than that of naive subsets.

TCRdb's copy holds only in-frame clones and misses some; the assay was immunoSEQ multiplex PCR. The sample lists around 2.5 million clones; approximately 93% were seen once. Looked up from germline, CDR1 is LGHNA and CDR2 is YSLEER. V shed 1 base, J shed 4 bases, and the junction held 2 bases outside the gene matches. The CDR3 is made up of 16 amino acids. Sequenced material: naive CD4+ T cells from PBMCs. Subset here: CD45RA+ positively selected. The V call is TRBV4-3, the J call TRBJ2-2, with TRBD2 matching 11 bases. The sequence came from a man aged 18 to 29 in good health. Some clones in this sample may be carry-over from other donors' samples. CDR3 in DNA: TGCGCCAGCAGCCAAGGTACTAGCGGGAGCACCGGGGAGCTGTTTTTT. This encodes CASSQGTSGSTGELFF.